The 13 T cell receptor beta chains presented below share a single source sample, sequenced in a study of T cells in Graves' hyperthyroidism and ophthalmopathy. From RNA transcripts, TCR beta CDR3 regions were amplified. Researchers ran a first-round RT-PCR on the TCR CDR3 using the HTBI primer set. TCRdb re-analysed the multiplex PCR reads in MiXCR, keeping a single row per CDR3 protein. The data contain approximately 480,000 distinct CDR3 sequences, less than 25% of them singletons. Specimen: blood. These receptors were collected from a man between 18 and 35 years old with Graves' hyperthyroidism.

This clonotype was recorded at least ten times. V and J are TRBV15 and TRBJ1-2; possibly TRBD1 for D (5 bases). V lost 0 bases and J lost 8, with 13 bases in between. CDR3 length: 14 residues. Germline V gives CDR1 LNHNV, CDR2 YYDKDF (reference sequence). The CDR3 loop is CATSRDWGLRGYTF. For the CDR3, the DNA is TGTGCCACCAGCAGAGATTGGGGCCTAAGAGGCTACACCTTC.

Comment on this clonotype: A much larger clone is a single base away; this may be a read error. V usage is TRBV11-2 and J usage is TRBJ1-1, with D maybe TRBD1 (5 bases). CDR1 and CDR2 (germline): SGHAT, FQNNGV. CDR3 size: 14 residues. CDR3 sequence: CASHLYGGNTEACF. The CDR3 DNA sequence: TGTGCCAGCCATTTATATGGGGGGAACACTGAAGCTTGCTTT.

This CDR3 reads CASSLSGGEGYTF. CDR3 bases: TGTGCCAGCAGCTTATCAGGGGGCGAGGGCTACACCTTC. V and J are TRBV13 and TRBJ1-2; 8 bases agree with TRBD1. Germline-derived CDR1 and CDR2 are PRHDT and FYEKMQ (reference sequence). The V gene end was trimmed by 2 bases and the J gene end by 8 bases; junction bases not matched to a gene: 4. The CDR3 runs to 13 residues.

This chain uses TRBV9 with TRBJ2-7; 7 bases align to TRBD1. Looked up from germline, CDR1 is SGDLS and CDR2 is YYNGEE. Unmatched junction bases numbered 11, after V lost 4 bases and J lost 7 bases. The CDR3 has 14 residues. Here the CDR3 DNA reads TGTGCCAGCAGCCCCCAGCGACAGGGCGGGGAGCAGTACTTC. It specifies CASSPQRQGGEQYF.

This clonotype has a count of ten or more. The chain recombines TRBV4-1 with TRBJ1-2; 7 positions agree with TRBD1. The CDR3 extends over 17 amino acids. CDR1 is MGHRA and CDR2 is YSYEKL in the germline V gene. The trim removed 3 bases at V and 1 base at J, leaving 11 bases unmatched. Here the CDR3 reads CASSHLLLGQSNYGYTF. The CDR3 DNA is TGCGCCAGCAGCCACTTACTACTGGGACAGAGTAACTATGGCTACACCTTC.

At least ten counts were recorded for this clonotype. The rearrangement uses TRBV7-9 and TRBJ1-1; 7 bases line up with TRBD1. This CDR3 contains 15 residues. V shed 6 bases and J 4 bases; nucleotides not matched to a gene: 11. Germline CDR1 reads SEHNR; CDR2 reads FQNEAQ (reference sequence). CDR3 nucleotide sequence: TGTGCCAGCAGACTCAACAGGGGAGGTAGCACTGAAGCTTTCTTT. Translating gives CASRLNRGGSTEAFF.

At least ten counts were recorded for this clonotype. CDR3 in DNA: TGCAGTGCCCGGGGAGGGGTGTATGGCTACACCTTC. Translating gives CSARGGVYGYTF. This chain uses TRBV20-1 with TRBJ1-2, with D tentatively TRBD1 (5 bases). This CDR3 has 12 amino acids. Trimming stripped 6 bases from V and 5 bases from J, with 13 bases between. CDR1 and CDR2 from the germline V gene are DFQATT and SNEGSKA (reference sequence).

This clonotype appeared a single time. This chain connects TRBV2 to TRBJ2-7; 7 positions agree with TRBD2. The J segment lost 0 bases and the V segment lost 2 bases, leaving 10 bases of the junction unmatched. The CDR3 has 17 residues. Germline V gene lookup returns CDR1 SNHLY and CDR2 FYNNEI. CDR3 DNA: TGTGCCAGCAGTGAAAGGTGGCTAGCGGAAAGCTCCTACGAGCAGTACTTC. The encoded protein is CASSERWLAESSYEQYF.

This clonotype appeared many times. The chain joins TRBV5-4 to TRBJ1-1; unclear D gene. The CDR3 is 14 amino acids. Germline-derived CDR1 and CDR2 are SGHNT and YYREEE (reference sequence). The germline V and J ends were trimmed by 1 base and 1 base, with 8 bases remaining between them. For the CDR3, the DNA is TGTGCCAGCAGCTTGAAGGGCTCGAACACTGAAGCTTTCTTT. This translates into CASSLKGSNTEAFF. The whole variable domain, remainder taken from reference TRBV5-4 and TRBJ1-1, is ETGVTQSPTHLIKTRGQQVTLRCSSQSGHNTVSWYQQALGQGPQFIFQYYREEENGRGNFPPRFSGLQFPNYSSELNVNALELDDSALYLCASSLKGSNTEAFFGQGTRLTVV.

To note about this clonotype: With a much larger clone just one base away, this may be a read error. In nucleotides, the CDR3 is TGTGCCAGCAGCCAAGATTTAACAGTCAATCAGCTCCAGCATTTT. This encodes CASSQDLTVNQLQHF. J is TRBJ1-5 and V is TRBV28; D gene uncertain. CDR3 size: 15 residues. The germline V gene encodes CDR1 MDHEN and CDR2 SYDVKM.

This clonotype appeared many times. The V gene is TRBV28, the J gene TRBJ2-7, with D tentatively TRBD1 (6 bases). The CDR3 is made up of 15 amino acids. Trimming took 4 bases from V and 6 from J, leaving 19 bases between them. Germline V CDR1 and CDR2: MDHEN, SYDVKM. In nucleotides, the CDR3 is TGTGCCAGCAGTTCTCGCACAGGGATGGGTGGCGAGCAGTACTTC. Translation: CASSSRTGMGGEQYF.

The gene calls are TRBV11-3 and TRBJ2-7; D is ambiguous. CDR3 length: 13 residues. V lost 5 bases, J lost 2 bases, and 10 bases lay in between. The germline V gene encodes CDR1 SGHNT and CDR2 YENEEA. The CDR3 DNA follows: TGTGCCAGCAGCGACCGATATGCCTACGAGCAGTACTTC. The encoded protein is CASSDRYAYEQYF.

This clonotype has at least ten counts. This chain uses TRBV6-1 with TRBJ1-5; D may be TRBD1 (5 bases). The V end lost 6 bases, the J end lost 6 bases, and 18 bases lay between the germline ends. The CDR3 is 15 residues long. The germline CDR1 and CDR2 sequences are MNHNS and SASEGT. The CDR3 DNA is TGTGCCAGCAGGACCGACAGTCTTTCGGGTCAGCCCCAGCATTTT. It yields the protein CASRTDSLSGQPQHF.